A single sample gave rise to the 11 T cell receptor beta chains below, sequenced in a study of OX40 agonist ivuxolimab in advanced cancers. Assay used: immunoSEQ multiplex PCR; TCRdb lists only in-frame clones, some missing. The data hold around 28,000 clones, with around 86% observed a single time. The sample in question was CD4+ or CD8+ T cells sorted from blood, obtained in a trial of the OX40 agonist ivuxolimab. The receptors come from an adult with an advanced solid tumor such as melanoma, head and neck, liver or kidney cancer.

This sequence joins TRBV7-9 and TRBJ2-3, with TRBD2 matching 13 bases. The V and J ends lost 6 bases and 5 bases, in that order; junction bases with no gene match: 8. CDR1 is SEHNR, CDR2 FQNEAQ, per germline (reference sequence). This CDR3 has 16 residues. CDR3 sequence: CASRQGLAGVKDTQYF. The CDR3 DNA reads as TGTGCCAGCAGACAAGGACTAGCGGGAGTTAAAGATACGCAGTATTTT.

V and J are TRBV4-1 and TRBJ2-1; unclear D gene. Germline CDR1 reads MGHRA; CDR2 reads YSYEKL. The length of the CDR3 is 15 residues. V dropped 0 bases and J dropped 0 bases, with 6 bases sitting between them. The CDR3: CASSQDPSSYNEQFF. CDR3 nucleotide sequence: TGCGCCAGCAGCCAAGACCCGAGCTCCTACAATGAGCAGTTCTTC.

J is TRBJ2-1 and V is TRBV7-6, with 11 bases that match TRBD2. Germline V gene sequence: CDR1 SGHVS, CDR2 FNYEAQ. The trim removed 5 bases at V and 3 bases at J, leaving 6 bases unmatched. This CDR3 region has 16 residues. CDR3 residues: CASSGGTSGYYNEQFF. For the CDR3, the DNA is TGTGCCAGCAGCGGAGGGACTAGCGGCTACTACAATGAGCAGTTCTTC.

Judged by abundance, this clone is medium-sized. The J gene is TRBJ2-5, the V gene TRBV19; TRBD2 matches 10 bases. The ends lost 10 bases at V and 2 bases at J; junction bases unmatched: 10. CDR3 size: 15 residues. Germline V CDR1 and CDR2: LNHDA, SQIVND (reference sequence). The chain's CDR3 is CATSPGLASQETQYF. CDR3 sequence (DNA): TGTGCCACCTCCCCGGGACTAGCGTCTCAAGAGACCCAGTACTTC. Filled out from reference TRBV19 and TRBJ2-5, the complete variable domain reads DGGITQSPKYLFRKEGQNVTLSCEQNLNHDAMYWYRQDPGQGLRLIYYSQIVNDFQKGDIAEGYSVSREKKESFPLTVTSAQKNPTAFYLCATSPGLASQETQYFGPGTRLLVL.

The rearrangement uses TRBV5-1 and TRBJ2-5; 14 positions match TRBD2. The J call may be in error: the DNA end matches TRBJ2-7 better. CDR1 is SGHRS and CDR2 is YFSETQ in the germline V gene. This CDR3 is 17 amino acids long. In DNA, the CDR3 is TGCGCCAGCAGCCCAACCGGGACTAGCGGGAGAGTAGACGAGCAGTACTTC. As protein: CASSPTGTSGRVDEQYF.

This sequence joins TRBV9 and TRBJ2-2; D possibly corresponds to TRBD1 (5 bases). CDR1 is SGDLS, CDR2 YYNGEE, per germline. V was clipped by 4 bases and J by 5 bases, with 9 bases between them. CDR3 length: 13 residues. For the CDR3, the DNA is TGTGCCAGCAGCTCACAGGTAACCGGGGAGCTGTTTTTT. Its translation: CASSSQVTGELFF.

The genes are TRBV30 and TRBJ2-1; D is uncertain. The V and J ends lost 1 base and 7 bases respectively, with 8 bases between them. Germline CDR1 is GTSNPN and CDR2 is SVGIG (reference sequence). CDR3 length: 12 residues. The CDR3 is CAWSGLINEQFF. CDR3 sequence (DNA): TGTGCCTGGAGTGGCCTCATTAATGAGCAGTTCTTC. Supplemented by reference TRBV30 and TRBJ2-1, the full variable domain reads SQTIHQWPATLVQPVGSPLSLECTVEGTSNPNLYWYRQAAGRGLQLLFYSVGIGQISSEVPQNLSASRPQDRQFILSSKKLLLSDSGFYLCAWSGLINEQFFGPGTRLTVL.

The CDR3, as DNA: TGCAGCGTTTCGGGGGAATCAACCTCTAGCACAGATACGCAGTATTTT. It is translated as CSVSGESTSSTDTQYF. This chain joins TRBV29-1 and TRBJ2-3; D might be TRBD2 (6 bases). Germline V gene sequence: CDR1 SQVTM, CDR2 ANQGSEA. The CDR3 extends over 16 amino acids. The V gene lost 5 bases and the J gene lost 0 bases, with 18 bases spanning the gap.

V is TRBV7-3 and J is TRBJ2-7, with 7 bases fitting TRBD2. Germline V gene sequence: CDR1 SGHTA, CDR2 FQGTGA. CDR3 length: 13 amino acids. V shed 1 base and J 3 bases; nucleotides not matched to a gene: 0. The CDR3 region has the DNA TGTGCCAGCAGCTTAAGGGGGGGCTACGAGCAGTACTTC. It encodes CASSLRGGYEQYF.

V and J are TRBV19 and TRBJ2-2, with 10 bases that match TRBD1. This CDR3 region has 14 residues. Germline V gene data show CDR1 as LNHDA and CDR2 as SQIVND (reference sequence). The V gene end was trimmed by 8 bases and the J gene end by 5 bases; junction bases not matched to a gene: 5. CDR3: CASGRDRGTGELFF. CDR3 sequence (DNA): TGTGCCAGTGGCCGGGACAGGGGAACCGGGGAGCTGTTTTTT.

The chain has TRBV7-2 and TRBJ2-1; D is ambiguous. Germline loops: CDR1 SGHTA, CDR2 FQGNSA. The CDR3 runs to 15 residues. The germline V and J ends were trimmed by 2 bases and 6 bases, with 14 bases remaining between them. CDR3 DNA: TGTGCCAGCAGCTTACGGTGGCAGGTCGCCAATGAGCAGTTCTTC. Encoded protein: CASSLRWQVANEQFF.